Sequencing of this TCR beta chain was carried out in a study of OX40 agonist ivuxolimab in advanced cancers. Samples of blood were obtained at baseline, on cycle 4 day 1, and on cycle 7 day 1. CDR1 is SQVTM, CDR2 ANQGSEA, per germline. CDR3 length: 15 amino acids. Losses at the gene ends were 4 bases for V and 6 bases for J; bases not matched to a gene: 13. Worth noting for this clone: The antigen is not known.

Profiled with immunoSEQ multiplex PCR; TCRdb holds only in-frame clones, not every one. The sample yields tens of thousands of clones, 80% to 90% seen once. Study-wide results and limits: CD4+ and CD8+ T cells in blood underwent clonal expansion by week 6 at 0.1 to 3.0 mg/kg. Some of the lowest clonal expansion was seen in partial responders at 0.1-3.0 mg/kg.

This clonotype was obtained from an adult with an advanced solid tumor such as melanoma, head and neck, liver or kidney cancer. The chain joins TRBV29-1 to TRBJ2-7; 9 nucleotides agree with TRBD2. The sample consisted of CD4+ or CD8+ T cells sorted from blood, taken in a trial of the OX40 agonist ivuxolimab. The CDR3 here is CSVAPSTGLAGEQYF. The DNA of the CDR3 is TGCAGCGTTGCCCCATCGACGGGACTAGCTGGCGAGCAGTACTTC.